The 11 T cell receptor beta chains below come from one sample, sequenced in a study of shared clonotypes between healthy human individuals. Profiled with immunoSEQ multiplex PCR; TCRdb holds only in-frame clones, not every one. Altogether about 600,000 clones are present, more than 95% being singletons, with the ten largest covering approximately 0.057%. Sequencing used naive CD4+ T cells sorted from blood. This sample's subset: CD45RA+ positively selected. Source of these receptors: a woman aged 25 to 39 in good health.

This clone was counted a single time. The V call is TRBV23-1, the J call TRBJ2-5; TRBD2 is a possible D gene (5 bases). TRBV23-1 is flagged as an ORF with uncertain function. CDR3 size: 14 residues. Trimming removed 11 bases at V and 1 base at J, with 17 bases between. CDR3 DNA: TGCGCCCTCCGGTCGGGGTCCCGCCAAGAGACCCAGTACTTC. Protein product: CALRSGSRQETQYF.

The rearrangement links TRBV9 to TRBJ1-1; 7 nucleotides align to TRBD1. V lost 3 bases and J lost 1; bases outside the gene matches: 3. Germline loops: CDR1 SGDLS, CDR2 YYNGEE. This CDR3 region has 14 residues. The CDR3 nucleotides are TGTGCCAGCAGCGGCTACAGGGGGAACACTGAAGCTTTCTTT. This codes for CASSGYRGNTEAFF.

The chain combines TRBV6-1 with TRBJ2-1; perhaps TRBD2 as D (5 bases). V dropped 0 bases and J dropped 6 bases, with 12 bases sitting between them. The CDR3 extends over 15 amino acids. CDR1 MNHNS and CDR2 SASEGT come from the germline V gene. The CDR3 loop reads CASSEAITRVNEQFF. CDR3 sequence (DNA): TGTGCCAGCAGTGAAGCAATTACTAGGGTCAATGAGCAGTTCTTC.

The chain joins TRBV18 to TRBJ2-5; TRBD1 might be the D (6 bases). Germline V gene sequence: CDR1 KGHSH, CDR2 LQKENI. V was pared by 3 bases and J by 4 bases, with 12 bases between. The CDR3 covers 14 residues. The CDR3 bases are TGTGCCAGCTCACCCGGGACAAATCGAGAGACCCAGTACTTC. Amino acid sequence: CASSPGTNRETQYF.

The rearrangement links TRBV19 to TRBJ1-5; 9 nucleotides align to TRBD1. This CDR3 contains 17 residues. Germline trimming cut 6 bases from V and 5 bases from J; bases unmatched to any gene: 14. Germline V gene lookup returns CDR1 LNHDA and CDR2 SQIVND (reference sequence). The CDR3 region is CASSHLLGQGSDQPQHF. The DNA for the CDR3 is TGTGCCAGTAGCCACTTACTAGGACAGGGGTCCGATCAGCCCCAGCATTTT.

Notes on this clone: This specimen includes other DNA sequences encoding the same CDR3. The chain is built from TRBV28 and TRBJ1-1; D might be TRBD1 (5 bases). Trimming shortened V by 4 bases and J by 0 bases, and 9 bases separated the two germline ends. Germline CDR1 reads MDHEN; CDR2 reads SYDVKM. The CDR3 is 14 residues long. The CDR3 DNA reads TGTGCCAGCAGTTCGGGGCAGCTGAACACTGAAGCTTTCTTT. Its protein is CASSSGQLNTEAFF.

The genes are TRBV5-1 and TRBJ2-1, with D perhaps given as TRBD1 or TRBD2 (5 bases each). The length of the CDR3 is 15 residues. Looked up from germline, CDR1 is SGHRS and CDR2 is YFSETQ. With 4 bases removed from V and 6 bases from J, the gap between germline ends came to 17 bases. CDR3 region: CASSPFEGLTNEQFF. In nucleotides, the CDR3 is TGCGCCAGCAGCCCCTTCGAGGGGTTGACCAATGAGCAGTTCTTC.

This rearrangement joins TRBV5-4 to TRBJ2-5, with a weak D call TRBD2 (6 bases). The J call could be wrong; TRBJ2-7 is a better fit for the DNA end. CDR3 length: 14 amino acids. Germline V CDR1 and CDR2: SGHNT, YYREEE (reference sequence). CDR3 DNA: TGTGCCAGCAGCCTGGGACTCTCAGCCTACGAGCAGTACTTC. Translating it yields CASSLGLSAYEQYF.

The rearrangement joins TRBV5-1 to TRBJ2-4; D is ambiguous. Germline assignment: CDR1 SGHRS and CDR2 YFSETQ. The V gene lost 2 bases and the J gene lost 3 bases, with 12 bases spanning the gap. The length of the CDR3 is 15 residues. In DNA form, the CDR3 reads TGCGCCAGCAGCTTCACAGACCCCTTCAAAAACATTCAGTACTTC. Translating it yields CASSFTDPFKNIQYF.

Regarding this clone: A read error may account for a junction end that differs from germline. The V and J genes are TRBV4-2 and TRBJ2-5; D is ambiguous. CDR1 LGHNA and CDR2 YNFKEQ come from the germline V gene. The CDR3 sequence is 15 residues long. The CDR3 DNA reads TGTGCCAGCAGCCAATACTCTGACCATCAAGACACCCAGTACTTC. Its protein is CASSQYSDHQDTQYF.

The CDR3 region is CASSPRKAPGNYGYTF. DNA of the CDR3: TGTGCCAGCAGTCCCCGGAAGGCCCCAGGGAACTATGGCTACACCTTC. The chain joins TRBV27 to TRBJ1-2, with D maybe TRBD1 (5 bases). There are 16 residues in the CDR3. The V end lost 5 bases, the J end lost 2 bases, and 18 bases lay between the germline ends. Germline V lookup: CDR1 MNHEY, CDR2 SMNVEV (reference sequence).